This T cell receptor (beta chain) was profiled in a study of blood T cell dynamics during melanoma immunotherapy (dated by TCRdb to 2019 to 2021). Concerning the study at large: All patients had metastatic melanoma and were given first-line pembrolizumab or nivolumab plus ipilimumab as standard of care in the United Kingdom. Peripheral T cell receptor repertoires of metastatic melanoma patients were profiled before and after one cycle of checkpoint inhibitor therapy to find early correlates of response. The training cohort consisted of consecutive patients, while an additional independent group of patients from the same centre was pooled to form an external validation set. Study-wide findings and limitations: Unlike progressors, patients who went on to achieve disease control showed a bifurcated reorganization of the PBMC repertoire at W3, with either increased clonality or increased diversity. Whether the T cell clones driving repertoire changes were melanoma-specific or reflected general immune activation could not be determined in the study. The relatively small sample size was acknowledged as potentially limiting generalization of the results.

Concerning this clone: Its antigen has not been determined. Base qualities are not provided; no much larger clone lies one nucleotide away.

Every bulk PBMC sample was loaded with the same fixed amount of about 0.35 ug of DNA. TCR beta CDR3 sequences were amplified from genomic DNA with the immunoSEQ TCRb Assay kit following manufacturer instructions. The KAPA Library Quantification Kit for Illumina platforms was used to quantify pooled libraries by qPCR. Pooled libraries were sequenced on an Illumina NextSeq 500, clustered at about 0.55-1.2 pM. In the original analysis: Analysis of the TCR data relied on immunoSEQ ANALYZER and the R LymphoSeq package. A rearrangement efficiency score was calculated as productive divided by the sum of productive and non-productive CDR3 sequences. Within each patient, timepoints were compared pairwise for clonality, measured with the Gini coefficient, and for diversity, measured with the Renyi index at alpha=1. In LymphoSeq, clonal relatedness was computed with an edit distance of 3 and repertoire similarity was computed with the Bhattacharyya coefficient. To classify response, a linear discriminant analysis based on week-3 changes in clonality and diversity was built with the R MASS and caret packages. TCRdb took this table from immuneACCESS and kept in-frame rearrangements with V and J called. Such tables lack part of the clones; where checked against another copy, unresolved V genes explain under half of the gap, and the rest is unexplained. V and J calls and clone size follow that table, whereas D and trimming were derived from the DNA. For this sample there are about 4,800 clones; approximately 86% appear just once. Jointly, the top ten make up roughly a sixth of the sample.

From the cysteine through the phenylalanine, the CDR3 covers 16 amino acids. The kept DNA is CDR3 alone, 48 bases in frame from the first base. Taken from the germline V gene, the CDR1 and CDR2 loops are SNHLY and FYNNEI. Here V drops 3 bases and J drops 4 bases, and the junction holds 7 bases not matched to any gene. The time point label, read with the paper, signifies: pre-treatment baseline. Blood was sampled before treatment (T0) and at week 3 (W3), after the first cycle of checkpoint blockade. Except for a couple of patients with rapid clinical progression, response was assessed 12 weeks after the first infusion by RECIST 1.1; disease control meant complete response, partial response or stable disease. Patients were excluded for prior systemic cancer treatment, concomitant immunosuppressant therapy or synchronous other active malignancies. To track both circulating cells and T cell turnover, TCR beta was sequenced from bulk PBMC as well as from plasma cell-free DNA. PBMC were isolated from blood with Lymphoprep and SepMate tubes, followed by red cell lysis. QIAamp DNA Blood Mini kits were used to extract DNA from PBMC and sorted T cell subsets.

The chain is assembled from TRBV2 and TRBJ2-7, and 12 bases in between align with TRBD2. The receptor was isolated from a human donor with melanoma. Sample: blood, taken from a patient treated with checkpoint blockade. The CDR3: CASSELTSGSWYEQYF. The DNA sequence follows: TGTGCCAGCAGTGAGTTGACTAGCGGGAGTTGGTACGAGCAGTACTTC.